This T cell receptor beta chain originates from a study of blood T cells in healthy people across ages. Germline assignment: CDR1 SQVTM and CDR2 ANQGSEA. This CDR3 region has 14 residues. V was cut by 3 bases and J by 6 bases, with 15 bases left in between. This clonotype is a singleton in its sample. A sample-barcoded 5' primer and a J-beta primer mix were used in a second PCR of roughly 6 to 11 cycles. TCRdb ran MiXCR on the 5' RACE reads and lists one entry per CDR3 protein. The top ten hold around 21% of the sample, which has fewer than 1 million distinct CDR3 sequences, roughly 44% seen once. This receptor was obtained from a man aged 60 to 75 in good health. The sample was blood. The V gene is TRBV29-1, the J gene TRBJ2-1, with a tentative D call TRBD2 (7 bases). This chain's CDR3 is CSVDWAGAGNEQFF. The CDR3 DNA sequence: TGCAGCGTTGATTGGGCGGGGGCGGGCAATGAGCAGTTCTTC.